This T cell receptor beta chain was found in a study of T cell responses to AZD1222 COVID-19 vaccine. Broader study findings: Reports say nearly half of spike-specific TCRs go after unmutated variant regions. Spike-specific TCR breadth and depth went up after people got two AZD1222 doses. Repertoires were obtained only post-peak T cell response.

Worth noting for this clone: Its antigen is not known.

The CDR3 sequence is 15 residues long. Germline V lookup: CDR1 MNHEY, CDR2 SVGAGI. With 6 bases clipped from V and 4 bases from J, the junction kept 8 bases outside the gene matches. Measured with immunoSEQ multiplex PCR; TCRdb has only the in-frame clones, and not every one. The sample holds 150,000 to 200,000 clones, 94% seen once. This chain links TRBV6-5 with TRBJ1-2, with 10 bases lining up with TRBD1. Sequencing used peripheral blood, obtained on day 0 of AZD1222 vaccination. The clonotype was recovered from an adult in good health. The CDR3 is CASRESGTGVYGYTF. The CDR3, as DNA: TGTGCCAGCAGAGAGTCCGGGACAGGGGTCTATGGCTACACCTTC.